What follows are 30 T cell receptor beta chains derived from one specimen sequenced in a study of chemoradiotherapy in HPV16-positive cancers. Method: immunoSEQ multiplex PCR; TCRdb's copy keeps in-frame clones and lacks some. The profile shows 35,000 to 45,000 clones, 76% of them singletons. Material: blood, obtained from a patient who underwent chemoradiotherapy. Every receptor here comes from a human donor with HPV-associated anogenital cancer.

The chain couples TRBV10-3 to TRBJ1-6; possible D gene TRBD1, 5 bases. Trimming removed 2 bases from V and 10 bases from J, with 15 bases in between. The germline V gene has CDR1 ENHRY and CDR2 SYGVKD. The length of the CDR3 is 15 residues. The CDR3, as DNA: TGTGCCATCAGTGAGGGCCAGGGCAGTACGTCACCCCTCCACTTT. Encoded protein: CAISEGQGSTSPLHF.

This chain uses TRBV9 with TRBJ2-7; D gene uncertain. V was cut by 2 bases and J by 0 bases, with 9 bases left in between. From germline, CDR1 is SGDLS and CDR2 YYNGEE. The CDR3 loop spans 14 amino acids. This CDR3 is CASSVMGGSYEQYF. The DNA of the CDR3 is TGTGCCAGCAGCGTGATGGGCGGCTCCTACGAGCAGTACTTC.

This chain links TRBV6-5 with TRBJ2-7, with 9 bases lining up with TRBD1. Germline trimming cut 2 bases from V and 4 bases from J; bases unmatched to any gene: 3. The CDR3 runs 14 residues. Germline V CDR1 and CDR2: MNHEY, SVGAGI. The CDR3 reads CASSYGTGFYEQYF. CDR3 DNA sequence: TGTGCCAGCAGTTACGGGACAGGGTTTTACGAGCAGTACTTC.

Written as DNA, the CDR3 is TGCGCCAGCAGCCCTGGGGACAGCCGCAACACTGAAGCTTTCTTT. Amino acid sequence: CASSPGDSRNTEAFF. The rearrangement links TRBV5-1 to TRBJ1-1, with 7 bases that match TRBD1. Germline CDR1 is SGHRS and CDR2 is YFSETQ. The CDR3 length is 15 residues. Trimming at V came to 4 bases and at J to 2 bases, leaving 8 bases not matched to a gene.

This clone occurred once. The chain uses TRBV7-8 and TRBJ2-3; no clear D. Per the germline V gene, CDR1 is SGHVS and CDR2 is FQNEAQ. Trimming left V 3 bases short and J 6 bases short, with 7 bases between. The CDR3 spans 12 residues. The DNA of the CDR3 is TGTGCCAGCAGCTTGGGTCGCGATACGCAGTATTTT. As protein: CASSLGRDTQYF. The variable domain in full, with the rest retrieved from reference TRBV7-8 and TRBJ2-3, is GAGVSQSPRYKVAKRGQDVALRCDPISGHVSLFWYQQALGQGPEFLTYFQNEAQLDKSGLPSDRFFAERPEGSVSTLKIQRTQQEDSAVYLCASSLGRDTQYFGPGTRLTVL.

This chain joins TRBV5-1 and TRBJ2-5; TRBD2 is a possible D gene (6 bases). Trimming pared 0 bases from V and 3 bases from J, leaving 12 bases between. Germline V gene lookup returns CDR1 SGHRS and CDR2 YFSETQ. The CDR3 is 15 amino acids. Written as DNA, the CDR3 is TGCGCCAGCAGCTTGGTGGGGACTCCGGAAGAGACCCAGTACTTC. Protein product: CASSLVGTPEETQYF.

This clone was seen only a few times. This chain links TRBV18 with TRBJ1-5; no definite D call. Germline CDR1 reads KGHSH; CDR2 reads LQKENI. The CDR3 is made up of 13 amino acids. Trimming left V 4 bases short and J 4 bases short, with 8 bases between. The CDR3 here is CASSLQSNQPQHF. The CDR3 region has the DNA TGTGCCAGCTCACTCCAATCGAATCAGCCCCAGCATTTT.

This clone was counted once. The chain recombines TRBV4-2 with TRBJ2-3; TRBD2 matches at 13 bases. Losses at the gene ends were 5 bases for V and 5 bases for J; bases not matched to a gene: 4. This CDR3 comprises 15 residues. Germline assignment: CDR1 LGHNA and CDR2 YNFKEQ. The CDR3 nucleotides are TGTGCCAGCAGCTCCCGGACTAGCGGGGGAGATACGCAGTATTTT. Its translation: CASSSRTSGGDTQYF.

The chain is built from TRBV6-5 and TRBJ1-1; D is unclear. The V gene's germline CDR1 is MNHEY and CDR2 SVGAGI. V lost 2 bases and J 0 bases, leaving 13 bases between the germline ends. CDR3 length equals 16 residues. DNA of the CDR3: TGTGCCAGCAGTTACCTCCGGTTCAGCATGAACACTGAAGCTTTCTTT. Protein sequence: CASSYLRFSMNTEAFF.

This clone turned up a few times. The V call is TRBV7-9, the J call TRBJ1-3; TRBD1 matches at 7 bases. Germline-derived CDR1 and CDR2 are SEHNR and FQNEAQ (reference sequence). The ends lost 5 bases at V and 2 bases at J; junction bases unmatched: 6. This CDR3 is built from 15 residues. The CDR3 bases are TGTGCCAGCAGCGCCCAACAGGGGCCTGGAAACACCATATATTTT. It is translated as CASSAQQGPGNTIYF.

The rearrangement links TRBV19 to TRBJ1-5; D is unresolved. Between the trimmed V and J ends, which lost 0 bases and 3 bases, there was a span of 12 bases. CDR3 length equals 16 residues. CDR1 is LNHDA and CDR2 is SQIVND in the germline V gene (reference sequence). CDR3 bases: TGTGCCAGTAGTATAGAGAATGGCAGAATCAATCAGCCCCAGCATTTT. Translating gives CASSIENGRINQPQHF. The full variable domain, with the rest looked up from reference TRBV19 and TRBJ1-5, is DGGITQSPKYLFRKEGQNVTLSCEQNLNHDAMYWYRQDPGQGLRLIYYSQIVNDFQKGDIAEGYSVSREKKESFPLTVTSAQKNPTAFYLCASSIENGRINQPQHFGDGTRLSIL.

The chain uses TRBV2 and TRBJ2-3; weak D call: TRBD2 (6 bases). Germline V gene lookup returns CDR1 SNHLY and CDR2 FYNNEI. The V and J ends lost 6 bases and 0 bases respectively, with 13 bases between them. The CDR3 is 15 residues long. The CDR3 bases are TGTGCCAGCAGCCCTCAAGGGAGGAGCACAGATACGCAGTATTTT. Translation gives CASSPQGRSTDTQYF.

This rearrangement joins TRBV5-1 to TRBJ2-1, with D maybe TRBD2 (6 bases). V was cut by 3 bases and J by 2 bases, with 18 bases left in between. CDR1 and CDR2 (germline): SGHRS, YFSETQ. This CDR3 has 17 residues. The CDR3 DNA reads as TGCGCCAGCAGCTCCCATACTTCTAGCGCAACCTACAATGAGCAGTTCTTC. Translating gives CASSSHTSSATYNEQFF.

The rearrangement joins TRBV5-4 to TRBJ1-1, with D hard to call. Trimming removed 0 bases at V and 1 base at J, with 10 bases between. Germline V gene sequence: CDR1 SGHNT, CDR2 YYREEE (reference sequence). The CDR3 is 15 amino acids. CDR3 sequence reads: CASSLVGRRNTEAFF. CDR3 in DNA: TGTGCCAGCAGCTTGGTCGGCCGCCGGAACACTGAAGCTTTCTTT.

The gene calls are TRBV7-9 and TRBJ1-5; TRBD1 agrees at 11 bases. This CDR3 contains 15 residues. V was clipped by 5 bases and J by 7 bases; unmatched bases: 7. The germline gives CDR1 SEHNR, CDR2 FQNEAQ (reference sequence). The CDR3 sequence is CASSAGQGALQPQHF. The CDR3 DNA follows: TGTGCCAGCAGCGCCGGACAGGGGGCCTTGCAGCCCCAGCATTTT.

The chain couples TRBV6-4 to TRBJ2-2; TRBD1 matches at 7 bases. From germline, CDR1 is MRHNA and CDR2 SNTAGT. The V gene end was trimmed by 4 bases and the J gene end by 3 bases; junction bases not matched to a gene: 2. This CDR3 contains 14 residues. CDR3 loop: CASSGQGDTGELFF. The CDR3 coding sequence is TGTGCCAGCAGTGGGCAGGGGGACACCGGGGAGCTGTTTTTT.

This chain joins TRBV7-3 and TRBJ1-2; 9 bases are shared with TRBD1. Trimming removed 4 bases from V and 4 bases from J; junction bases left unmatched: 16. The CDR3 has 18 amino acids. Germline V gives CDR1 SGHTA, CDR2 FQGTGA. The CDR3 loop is CASSSGTGPRGKVYGYTF. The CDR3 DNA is TGTGCCAGCAGCTCCGGGACAGGGCCTCGGGGGAAAGTCTATGGCTACACCTTC.

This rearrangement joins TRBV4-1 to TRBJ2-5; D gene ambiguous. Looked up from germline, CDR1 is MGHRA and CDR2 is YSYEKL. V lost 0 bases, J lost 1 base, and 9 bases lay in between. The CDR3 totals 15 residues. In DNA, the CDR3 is TGCGCCAGCAGCCAAGATCCGCCCGGCCAAGAGACCCAGTACTTC. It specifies CASSQDPPGQETQYF.

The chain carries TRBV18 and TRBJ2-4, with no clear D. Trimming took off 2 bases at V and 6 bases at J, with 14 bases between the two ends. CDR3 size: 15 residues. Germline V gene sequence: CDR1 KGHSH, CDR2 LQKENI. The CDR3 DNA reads TGTGCCAGCTCACCAGTGGCTGGGGATGGAAACATTCAGTACTTC. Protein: CASSPVAGDGNIQYF.

The CDR3: CASSSGLADADTQYF. The CDR3 region has the DNA TGCGCCAGCAGCTCGGGACTAGCGGACGCGGATACGCAGTATTTT. The rearrangement joins TRBV5-1 to TRBJ2-3, with 11 positions matching TRBD2. The CDR3 covers 15 residues. With 3 bases clipped from V and 6 bases from J, the junction kept 6 bases outside the gene matches. Looked up from germline, CDR1 is SGHRS and CDR2 is YFSETQ.

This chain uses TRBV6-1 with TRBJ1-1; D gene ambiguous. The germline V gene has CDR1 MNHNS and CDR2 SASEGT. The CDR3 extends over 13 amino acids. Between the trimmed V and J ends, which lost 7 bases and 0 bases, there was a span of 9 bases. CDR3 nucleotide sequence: TGTGCCAGCATACAGCCCATGAACACTGAAGCTTTCTTT. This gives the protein CASIQPMNTEAFF.

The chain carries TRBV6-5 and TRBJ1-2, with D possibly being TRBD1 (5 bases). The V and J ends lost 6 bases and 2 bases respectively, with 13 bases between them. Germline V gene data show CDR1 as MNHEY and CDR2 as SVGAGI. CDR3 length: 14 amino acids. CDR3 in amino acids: CASRFRDWNYGYTF. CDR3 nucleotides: TGTGCCAGCAGATTCCGGGACTGGAACTATGGCTACACCTTC.

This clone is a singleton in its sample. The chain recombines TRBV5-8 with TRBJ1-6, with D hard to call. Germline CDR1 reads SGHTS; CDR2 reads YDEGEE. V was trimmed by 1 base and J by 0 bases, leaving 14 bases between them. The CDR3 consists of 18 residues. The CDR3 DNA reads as TGTGCCAGCAGCTTGCGCGTAAATCCTAGCTCCTATAATTCACCCCTCCACTTT. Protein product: CASSLRVNPSSYNSPLHF.

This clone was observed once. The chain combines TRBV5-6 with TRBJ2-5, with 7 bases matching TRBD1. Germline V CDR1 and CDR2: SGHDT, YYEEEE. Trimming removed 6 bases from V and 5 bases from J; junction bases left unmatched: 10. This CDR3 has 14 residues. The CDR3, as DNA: TGTGCCAGCAACGATCCGGGACAGAGCGAGACCCAGTACTTC. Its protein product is CASNDPGQSETQYF. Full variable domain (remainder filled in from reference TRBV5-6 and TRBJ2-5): DAGVTQSPTHLIKTRGQQVTLRCSPKSGHDTVSWYQQALGQGPQFIFQYYEEEERQRGNFPDRFSGHQFPNYSSELNVNALLLGDSALYLCASNDPGQSETQYFGPGTRLLVL.

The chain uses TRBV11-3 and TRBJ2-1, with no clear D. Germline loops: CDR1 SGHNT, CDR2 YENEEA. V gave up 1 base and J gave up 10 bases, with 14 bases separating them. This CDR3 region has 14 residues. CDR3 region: CASSLAGLAREQFF. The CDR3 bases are TGTGCCAGCAGCTTAGCCGGGTTAGCTAGGGAGCAGTTCTTC.

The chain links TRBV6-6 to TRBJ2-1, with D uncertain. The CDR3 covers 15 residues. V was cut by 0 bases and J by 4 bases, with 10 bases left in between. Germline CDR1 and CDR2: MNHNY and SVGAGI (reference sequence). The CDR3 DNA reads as TGTGCCAGCAGTTACTCGATCGTCGGATACAATGAGCAGTTCTTC. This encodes CASSYSIVGYNEQFF.

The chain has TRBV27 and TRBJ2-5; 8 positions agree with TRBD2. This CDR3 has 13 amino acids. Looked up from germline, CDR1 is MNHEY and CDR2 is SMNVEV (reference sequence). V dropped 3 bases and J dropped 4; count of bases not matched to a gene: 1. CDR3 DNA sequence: TGTGCCAGCAGTTTTAGCGGGGTAGAGACCCAGTACTTC. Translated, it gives CASSFSGVETQYF.

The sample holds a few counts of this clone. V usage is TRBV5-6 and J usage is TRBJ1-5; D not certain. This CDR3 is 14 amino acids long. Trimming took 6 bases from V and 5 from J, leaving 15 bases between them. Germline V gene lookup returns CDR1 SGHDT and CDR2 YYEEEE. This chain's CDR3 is CASTSAWEHQPQHF. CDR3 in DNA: TGTGCCAGCACCTCGGCGTGGGAGCATCAGCCCCAGCATTTT.

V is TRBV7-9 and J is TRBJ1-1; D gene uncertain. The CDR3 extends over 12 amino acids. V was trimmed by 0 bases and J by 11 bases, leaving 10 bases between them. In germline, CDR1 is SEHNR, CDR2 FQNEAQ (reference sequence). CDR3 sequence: CASSLAPGGAFF. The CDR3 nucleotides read TGTGCCAGCAGCTTAGCTCCGGGAGGGGCTTTCTTT.

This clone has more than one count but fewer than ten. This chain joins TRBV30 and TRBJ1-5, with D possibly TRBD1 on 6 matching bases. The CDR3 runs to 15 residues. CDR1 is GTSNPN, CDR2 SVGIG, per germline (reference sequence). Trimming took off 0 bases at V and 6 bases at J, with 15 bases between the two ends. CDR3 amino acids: CAWSVSRGRGQPQHF. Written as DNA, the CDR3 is TGTGCCTGGAGTGTCAGCAGGGGAAGGGGTCAGCCCCAGCATTTT.